This TCR beta chain was recorded in a study of OX40 agonist ivuxolimab in advanced cancers. This CDR3 has 14 amino acids. The V gene lost 1 base and the J gene lost 4 bases, with 11 bases spanning the gap. Germline loops: CDR1 SGHTA, CDR2 FQGTGA. The table came from immunoSEQ multiplex PCR; TCRdb's copy has only in-frame clones and leaves some out. This sample has roughly 70,000 clones, with about 85% found just once. In its sample, this clone was seen a few times. This material consisted of CD4+ or CD8+ T cells sorted from blood, taken in a trial of the OX40 agonist ivuxolimab. This clonotype was sampled from an adult with an advanced solid tumor such as melanoma, head and neck, liver or kidney cancer. This chain uses TRBV7-3 with TRBJ2-7; D is perhaps TRBD1 (6 bases). The CDR3 sequence: CASSLMGTNYEQYF. Written as DNA, the CDR3 is TGTGCCAGCAGCTTAATGGGGACAAATTACGAGCAGTACTTC. Full variable domain (outside the CDR3, taken from reference TRBV7-3 and TRBJ2-7): GAGVSQTPSNKVTEKGKYVELRCDPISGHTALYWYRQSLGQGPEFLIYFQGTGAADDSGLPNDRFFAVRPEGSVSTLKIQRTERGDSAVYLCASSLMGTNYEQYFGPGTRLTVT.